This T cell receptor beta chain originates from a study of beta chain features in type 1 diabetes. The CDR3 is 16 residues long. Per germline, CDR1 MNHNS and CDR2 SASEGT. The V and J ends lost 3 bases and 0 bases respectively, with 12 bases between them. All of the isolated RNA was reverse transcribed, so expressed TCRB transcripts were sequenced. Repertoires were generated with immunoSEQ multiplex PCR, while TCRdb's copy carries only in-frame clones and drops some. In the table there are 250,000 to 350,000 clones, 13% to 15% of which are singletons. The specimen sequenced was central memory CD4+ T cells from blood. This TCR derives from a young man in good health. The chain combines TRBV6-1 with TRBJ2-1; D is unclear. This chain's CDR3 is CASSDTWSTSYNEQFF. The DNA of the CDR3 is TGTGCCAGCAGTGACACTTGGTCCACCTCCTACAATGAGCAGTTCTTC.